This TCR beta chain was captured in a study of blood T cell repertoires in COVID-19. About the research overall: Whether acute or convalescent, the COVID-19 samples came from the United States, Italy and Spain.

J was trimmed by 6 bases and V by 2 bases; bases with no gene match: 7. Germline CDR1 and CDR2: SGHRS and YFSETQ. The CDR3 spans 15 residues. Authors' methods: Nucleated cell number was recorded as an estimate derived from reference gene primer amplification. Produced via immunoSEQ multiplex PCR; TCRdb's table is partial and in-frame only. V and J calls and clone size come straight from that table; D and trimming were deduced from the DNA. The table has under 110,000 clones, around 92% seen once. Sequencing used peripheral blood. This clonotype was sampled from a middle-aged man with active COVID-19. The V gene is TRBV5-1, the J gene TRBJ2-1; 8 nucleotides match TRBD2. The CDR3 nucleotides are TGCGCCAGCAGCTTTTCAGGACTAGCTAGCAATGAGCAGTTCTTC. It codes for CASSFSGLASNEQFF.